The T cell receptor beta chain under discussion was sequenced for a study of blood T cell repertoires in COVID-19. For the study at large: Acute and convalescent COVID-19 samples came from the United States, Italy and Spain.

Authors' methods: Using reference gene primer amplification, nucleated cell counts were estimated. The table came from immunoSEQ multiplex PCR; TCRdb's copy has only in-frame clones and leaves some out. V, J and clone size were drawn from that table, and D and trimming were deduced from the DNA. The sample has a few hundred thousand clones, approximately 89% seen once. Seattle enrolled patients during active infection and tracked them longitudinally. The source of this sequence is a woman aged 70-85 years with COVID-19, enrolled during active disease. Sequencing used peripheral blood.

The CDR3 DNA reads TGTGCCAGCAGCCTCCCGGGACAGGGGAGCGAAAAACTGTTTTTT. Translated, it gives CASSLPGQGSEKLFF. This chain links TRBV7-9 with TRBJ1-4, with 10 bases identical to TRBD1. The CDR3 covers 15 residues. V shed 5 bases and J 8 bases; nucleotides not matched to a gene: 8. Germline lookup yields CDR1 SEHNR and CDR2 FQNEAQ (reference sequence).